Shown below are 28 T cell receptor beta chains from a single sample sequenced in a study of blood T cell repertoires in COVID-19. The assay was immunoSEQ multiplex PCR, and TCRdb's table has in-frame clones only and misses some. The profile shows around 100,000 clones, roughly four fifths of them singletons. Sequences were obtained from peripheral blood. Every receptor here comes from an elderly woman with active or convalescent COVID-19.

The chain employs TRBV2 and TRBJ2-1; the match to TRBD2 covers 8 bases. V was pared by 1 base and J by 9 bases, with 8 bases of the junction left unmatched. This CDR3 is 15 amino acids long. The germline V gene has CDR1 SNHLY and CDR2 FYNNEI. The CDR3 reads CASSEVGGAAGEQFF. The CDR3 DNA reads TGTGCCAGCAGTGAAGTCGGGGGGGCCGCCGGTGAGCAGTTCTTC.

V usage is TRBV6-5 and J usage is TRBJ2-7; D perhaps matches TRBD1 (6 bases). The CDR3 has 14 residues. The germline V gene encodes CDR1 MNHEY and CDR2 SVGAGI. V shed 4 bases and J shed 0 bases, with 10 bases lying between them. The CDR3 sequence: CASSSDRSSYEQYF. The CDR3 bases are TGTGCCAGCAGTTCTGACAGGAGCTCCTACGAGCAGTACTTC.

This clone was counted once. The chain's CDR3 is CAWSARNRPEAFF. In DNA form, the CDR3 reads TGTGCCTGGAGTGCGCGGAACAGGCCTGAAGCTTTCTTT. The V and J genes are TRBV30 and TRBJ1-1; tentatively, D is TRBD1 (5 bases). V lost 1 base to trimming and J lost 6 bases, with 12 bases between them. Germline V gene data show CDR1 as GTSNPN and CDR2 as SVGIG (reference sequence). The length of the CDR3 is 13 residues.

The chain uses TRBV28 and TRBJ1-1; weak D call: TRBD1 (5 bases). V lost 2 bases, J lost 4 bases, and 11 bases lay in between. CDR1 is MDHEN and CDR2 is SYDVKM in the germline V gene. The CDR3 has 14 residues. This CDR3 reads CASSLTGGGTEAFF. CDR3 nucleotide sequence: TGTGCCAGCAGTTTAACGGGGGGAGGCACTGAAGCTTTCTTT.

The rearrangement uses TRBV24-1 and TRBJ2-3, with D possibly being TRBD1 (5 bases). Germline CDR1 reads KGHDR; CDR2 reads SFDVKD. Trimming shortened V by 2 bases and J by 1 base, and 6 bases separated the two germline ends. The CDR3 contains 14 residues. The CDR3 DNA reads TGTGCCACCAGTGATTGGGGCGGCACAGATACGCAGTATTTT. Translation gives CATSDWGGTDTQYF.

The rearrangement uses TRBV19 and TRBJ2-6; 9 bases align to TRBD2. The CDR3 is made up of 17 amino acids. The germline CDR1 and CDR2 sequences are LNHDA and SQIVND (reference sequence). V shed 1 base and J 0 bases; nucleotides not matched to a gene: 1. As DNA, the CDR3 is TGTGCCAGTAGTATAGGCGGGGGGGCCTCTGGGGCCAACGTCCTGACTTTC. The encoded protein is CASSIGGGASGANVLTF.

This chain connects TRBV6-5 to TRBJ2-7; TRBD2 aligns across 11 bases. Germline V lookup: CDR1 MNHEY, CDR2 SVGAGI. With 4 bases clipped from V and 7 bases from J, the junction kept 9 bases outside the gene matches. The CDR3 covers 15 residues. CDR3 bases: TGTGCCAGCAGTTTCACTAGCGGGAGTTATGAAGAGCAGTACTTC. Its translation is CASSFTSGSYEEQYF.

The rearrangement joins TRBV3-1 (or the pseudogene TRBV3-2) to TRBJ2-7, with D perhaps matching TRBD1 (6 bases). The CDR3 runs to 16 residues. Per germline, CDR1 LGHDT and CDR2 YNNKEL (reference sequence). Trimming took off 4 bases at V and 0 bases at J, with 16 bases between the two ends. The CDR3 nucleotides read TGTGCCAGCAGCCGAGGGTCCCACAGGGTCTCCTACGAGCAGTACTTC. Translating gives CASSRGSHRVSYEQYF.

The chain couples TRBV3-1 (or the pseudogene TRBV3-2) to TRBJ1-2; D is unclear. V was pared by 0 bases and J by 8 bases, with 13 bases between. The germline gives CDR1 LGHDT, CDR2 YNNKEL (reference sequence). The CDR3 sequence is 14 residues long. The CDR3 sequence is CASSQDWATAGYTF. The DNA for the CDR3 is TGTGCCAGCAGCCAAGATTGGGCTACGGCGGGCTACACCTTC.

This rearrangement joins TRBV9 to TRBJ1-3, with D possibly TRBD1 on 6 matching bases. Deletions cut 2 bases from V and 0 bases from J, with 15 bases between. The CDR3 is 17 amino acids. Germline V lookup: CDR1 SGDLS, CDR2 YYNGEE. The CDR3 DNA reads TGTGCCAGCAGCGTCAGGAAACAGGGAAACTCTGGAAACACCATATATTTT. Amino acids: CASSVRKQGNSGNTIYF.

V is TRBV18 and J is TRBJ2-7; TRBD2 matches 7 bases. The length of the CDR3 is 15 residues. With V trimmed by 6 bases and J by 4 bases, 12 bases remained unmatched. The germline V gene has CDR1 KGHSH and CDR2 LQKENI. The CDR3, as DNA: TGTGCCAGCTCCCATAGCGGGTTGAAACCTTACGAGCAGTACTTC. This encodes CASSHSGLKPYEQYF.

V and J are TRBV6-5 and TRBJ1-4; 8 bases match TRBD1. Germline V CDR1 and CDR2: MNHEY, SVGAGI. The CDR3 runs 14 residues. The trim removed 7 bases at V and 6 bases at J, leaving 7 bases unmatched. The CDR3 coding sequence is TGTGCCAGCACCCACGGACAGGGATATGAAAAACTGTTTTTT. Amino acids: CASTHGQGYEKLFF.

This rearrangement joins TRBV28 to TRBJ1-1; TRBD1 agrees at 7 bases. V lost 4 bases, J lost 4 bases, and 6 bases stayed unmatched. Germline V gives CDR1 MDHEN, CDR2 SYDVKM. There are 14 residues in the CDR3. The CDR3 spells CASSSQGMGTEAFF. In DNA, the CDR3 is TGTGCCAGCAGTTCACAGGGGATGGGCACTGAAGCTTTCTTT.

This rearrangement joins TRBV7-2 to TRBJ1-2, with 9 bases lining up with TRBD1. Germline trimming cut 5 bases from V and 6 bases from J; bases unmatched to any gene: 7. Looked up from germline, CDR1 is SGHTA and CDR2 is FQGNSA. The length of the CDR3 is 14 residues. The CDR3, as DNA: TGTGCCAGCAGCCCGAGGACAGGGGCGAATGGCTACACCTTC. It translates to CASSPRTGANGYTF.

The rearrangement joins TRBV19 to TRBJ2-4, with D maybe TRBD2 (5 bases). V dropped 7 bases and J dropped 8 bases, with 15 bases sitting between them. The CDR3 loop spans 13 amino acids. The germline V gene encodes CDR1 LNHDA and CDR2 SQIVND (reference sequence). For the CDR3, the DNA is TGTGCCAGTACTAGGACGGGGAGCGACATTCAGTACTTC. Translated, it gives CASTRTGSDIQYF.

CDR3 in DNA: TGTGCCAGCAGCCAAAACAGGATAGGGAACACTGAAGCTTTCTTT. Amino acids: CASSQNRIGNTEAFF. V and J are TRBV14 and TRBJ1-1; weak D call: TRBD1 (5 bases). CDR1 is SGHDN and CDR2 is FVKESK in the germline V gene. The CDR3 is 15 amino acids. Between the trimmed V and J ends, which lost 2 bases and 1 base, there was a span of 11 bases.

A single count supports this clone. The CDR3 spells CASSFGQGQYF. DNA of the CDR3: TGTGCCAGCAGTTTCGGTCAGGGGCAGTACTTC. The chain uses TRBV5-4 and TRBJ2-7, with TRBD1 as a possible D gene (5 bases). The length of the CDR3 is 11 residues. Per the germline V gene, CDR1 is SGHNT and CDR2 is YYREEE (reference sequence). Trimming removed 5 bases at V and 9 bases at J, with 12 bases between.

V usage is TRBV6-5 and J usage is TRBJ1-5; D is undetermined. CDR1 is MNHEY and CDR2 is SVGAGI in the germline V gene. With 5 bases removed from V and 4 bases from J, the gap between germline ends came to 9 bases. The CDR3 is made up of 13 amino acids. The CDR3 protein is CASSITENQPQHF. DNA for the CDR3: TGTGCCAGCAGTATTACTGAGAATCAGCCCCAGCATTTT.

The chain is built from TRBV18 and TRBJ1-2, with D perhaps matching TRBD1 (5 bases). V lost 2 bases, J lost 6 bases, and 10 bases lay in between. The CDR3 runs to 13 residues. Germline V lookup: CDR1 KGHSH, CDR2 LQKENI. The CDR3 DNA follows: TGTGCCAGCTCACCAGGGGCAGGGAATGGCTACACCTTC. Translation: CASSPGAGNGYTF. Looking up the rest from reference TRBV18 and TRBJ1-2 gives the full variable domain: NAGVMQNPRHLVRRRGQEARLRCSPMKGHSHVYWYRQLPEEGLKFMVYLQKENIIDESGMPKERFSAEFPKEGPSILRIQQVVRGDSAAYFCASSPGAGNGYTFGSGTRLTVV.

In this sample, this clone turned up a few times. The chain employs TRBV7-9 and TRBJ1-4; 9 nucleotides line up with TRBD1. This CDR3 contains 15 residues. The ends lost 4 bases at V and 8 bases at J; junction bases unmatched: 8. The germline gives CDR1 SEHNR, CDR2 FQNEAQ (reference sequence). The CDR3 is CASSWDREMIEKLFF. The DNA of the CDR3 is TGTGCCAGCAGCTGGGACAGGGAAATGATAGAAAAACTGTTTTTT.

This clone was detected once. This rearrangement joins TRBV5-4 to TRBJ2-2; a weak D match, TRBD1 (6 bases). Deletions cut 0 bases from V and 0 bases from J, with 12 bases between. CDR1 and CDR2 from the germline V gene are SGHNT and YYREEE (reference sequence). This CDR3 comprises 17 residues. As DNA, the CDR3 is TGTGCCAGCAGCTTGGGTCTTTCAGGGGCGAACACCGGGGAGCTGTTTTTT. Translation gives CASSLGLSGANTGELFF.

The genes are TRBV9 and TRBJ2-3; 9 bases match TRBD2. The CDR3 runs to 16 residues. After removal of 0 bases from V and 2 bases from J, the junction contained 4 bases not matched to a gene. CDR1 is SGDLS, CDR2 YYNGEE, per germline. CDR3 residues: CASSVGLAEATDTQYF. The CDR3 DNA reads as TGTGCCAGCAGCGTAGGACTAGCGGAAGCCACAGATACGCAGTATTTT.

The chain links TRBV7-6 to TRBJ2-3; 10 nucleotides match TRBD1. This CDR3 spans 15 amino acids. V shed 5 bases, J shed 5 bases, and the junction held 7 bases outside the gene matches. The germline V gene encodes CDR1 SGHVS and CDR2 FNYEAQ. CDR3 loop: CASSRDRGPRDTQYF. The DNA for the CDR3 is TGTGCCAGCAGCCGGGACAGGGGTCCCAGAGATACGCAGTATTTT.

The V gene is TRBV27, the J gene TRBJ2-5; 12 bases line up with TRBD2. The V gene's germline CDR1 is MNHEY and CDR2 SMNVEV (reference sequence). The CDR3 loop spans 16 amino acids. The ends lost 6 bases at V and 5 bases at J; junction bases unmatched: 10. CDR3 DNA: TGTGCCAGCAGACGACTAGCGGGGGATACAGGGGAGACCCAGTACTTC. Protein: CASRRLAGDTGETQYF.

This clone was observed once. This chain links TRBV6-5 with TRBJ1-6; 12 bases are a match to TRBD1. Trimming took 6 bases from V and 6 from J; bases not matched to a gene: 3. This CDR3 has 15 residues. Per the germline V gene, CDR1 is MNHEY and CDR2 is SVGAGI. The CDR3 DNA follows: TGTGCCAGCAGGGGACAGGGGGCCGGTAATTCACCCCTCCACTTT. Its protein product is CASRGQGAGNSPLHF.

The rearrangement joins TRBV6-6 to TRBJ1-5, with D perhaps matching TRBD1 (5 bases). Between the trimmed V and J ends, which lost 10 bases and 5 bases, there was a span of 21 bases. The CDR3 consists of 15 residues. Germline V gene sequence: CDR1 MNHNY, CDR2 SVGAGI (reference sequence). The CDR3 reads CATTTHGGVYQPQHF. The CDR3 DNA follows: TGTGCCACTACGACTCACGGGGGTGTCTATCAGCCCCAGCATTTT.

V gene TRBV6-2 or TRBV6-3 combines with J gene TRBJ2-7; 8 positions match TRBD2. The CDR3 extends over 16 amino acids. V was pared by 0 bases and J by 3 bases, with 7 bases of the junction left unmatched. CDR1 is MNHEY and CDR2 is SVGEGT in the germline V gene. CDR3: CASSYSRSSGSYEQYF. The CDR3 DNA is TGTGCCAGCAGTTACTCGAGGTCGAGCGGGAGCTACGAGCAGTACTTC.

This clone was seen just once. The gene calls are TRBV24-1 and TRBJ1-5, with D uncertain. The CDR3 is 10 amino acids. Germline CDR1 and CDR2: KGHDR and SFDVKD. V was shortened by 10 bases and J by 5 bases, with 5 bases between the two germline ends. For the CDR3, the DNA is TGTGCCACTATCGATCAGCCCCAGCATTTT. It encodes CATIDQPQHF.